These 28 T cell receptor beta chains were all obtained from the same sample, sequenced in a study of T cells in Graves' hyperthyroidism and ophthalmopathy. TCR beta CDR3 regions were amplified from RNA transcripts. The primer set for the first-round RT-PCR of the TCR CDR3 was HTBI. TCRdb re-called the multiplex PCR reads through MiXCR, storing one row per CDR3 protein. The sample has around 400,000 distinct CDR3 sequences; approximately 25% are singletons. The sample consisted of blood. These receptors all stem from a man over 45 with Graves' hyperthyroidism.

This clonotype occurred a few times. This chain links TRBV12-3 or TRBV12-4 with TRBJ1-3, with D possibly being TRBD1 (5 bases). The CDR3 has 16 residues. V lost 1 base to trimming and J lost 3 bases, with 13 bases between them. In DNA, the CDR3 is TGTGCCAGCAGTTTAGGTCGTGGGGCCCATGGAAACACCATATATTTT. Residues: CASSLGRGAHGNTIYF.

V is TRBV7-9 and J is TRBJ2-7; TRBD2 matches 11 bases. CDR1 and CDR2 from the germline V gene are SEHNR and FQNEAQ (reference sequence). CDR3 length: 16 amino acids. The V gene end was trimmed by 5 bases and the J gene end by 3 bases; junction bases not matched to a gene: 9. In DNA, the CDR3 is TGTGCCAGCAGCACTTCCACTAGCGGGAGTCACTACGAGCAGTACTTC. Translation gives CASSTSTSGSHYEQYF.

In its sample, this clonotype was seen many times. The gene calls are TRBV28 and TRBJ2-5; D remains unclear. Germline CDR1 MDHEN, CDR2 SYDVKM. V gave up 3 bases and J gave up 7 bases, with 15 bases separating them. This CDR3 comprises 14 residues. Here the CDR3 DNA reads TGTGCCAGCAGTTTTCCCAGGCCCAGGAGGACCCAGTACTTC. Protein: CASSFPRPRRTQYF.

This clonotype was counted ten times or more. The genes are TRBV6-1 and TRBJ2-1; 10 nucleotides line up with TRBD2. The CDR3 is made up of 15 amino acids. The germline CDR1 and CDR2 sequences are MNHNS and SASEGT. J was trimmed by 8 bases and V by 5 bases; bases with no gene match: 9. The CDR3 protein is CASSYVAGGSDEQFF. Here the CDR3 DNA reads TGTGCCAGCAGTTATGTAGCGGGAGGCTCGGATGAGCAGTTCTTC.

This clonotype came up many times. The V call is TRBV28, the J call TRBJ1-1, with 9 bases identical to TRBD1. This CDR3 is built from 15 residues. Looked up from germline, CDR1 is MDHEN and CDR2 is SYDVKM. The V gene end was trimmed by 8 bases and the J gene end by 5 bases; junction bases not matched to a gene: 12. The CDR3 here is CASRKQGAEGTEAFF. The CDR3 DNA reads TGTGCCAGCCGAAAACAGGGGGCGGAGGGGACTGAAGCTTTCTTT.

In this sample, this clonotype turned up a few times. The rearrangement joins TRBV15 to TRBJ2-3, with D unresolved. The length of the CDR3 is 13 residues. Germline V CDR1 and CDR2: LNHNV, YYDKDF (reference sequence). V was shortened by 5 bases and J by 0 bases, with 6 bases between the two germline ends. The CDR3 protein is CATSGYSTDTQYF. The CDR3 bases are TGTGCCACCAGCGGATACAGCACAGATACGCAGTATTTT. The entire variable domain, with the rest obtained from reference TRBV15 and TRBJ2-3, is as follows: DAMVIQNPRYQVTQFGKPVTLSCSQTLNHNVMYWYQQKSSQAPKLLFHYYDKDFNNEADTPDNFQSRRPNTSFCFLDIRSPGLGDTAMYLCATSGYSTDTQYFGPGTRLTVL.

The J gene is TRBJ1-2, the V gene TRBV6-1; D gene uncertain. The germline CDR1 and CDR2 sequences are MNHNS and SASEGT. There are 13 residues in the CDR3. The V and J ends lost 3 bases and 2 bases respectively, with 7 bases between them. In nucleotides, the CDR3 is TGTGCCAGCAGTGAGGCTCTGAACTATGGCTACACCTTC. Its protein product is CASSEALNYGYTF.

The chain combines TRBV20-1 with TRBJ2-2; D call uncertain. The germline V gene encodes CDR1 DFQATT and CDR2 SNEGSKA (reference sequence). Trimming removed 1 base from V and 0 bases from J, with 3 bases in between. The CDR3 covers 13 residues. CDR3 in amino acids: CSARVANTGELFF. The CDR3 bases are TGCAGTGCTAGAGTCGCGAACACCGGGGAGCTGTTTTTT.

DNA of the CDR3: TGTGCCAGCAGCCAAGATTTAGGACAGGGGGCCTTCGAGCAGTACTTC. This sequence encodes CASSQDLGQGAFEQYF. The genes are TRBV14 and TRBJ2-7; 11 bases are a match to TRBD1. The CDR3 runs 16 residues. V lost 0 bases and J lost 6; bases outside the gene matches: 7. CDR1 and CDR2 (germline): SGHDN, FVKESK.

This clonotype was detected ten times or more. The rearrangement links TRBV20-1 to TRBJ2-5, with TRBD1 as a possible D gene (7 bases). CDR1 and CDR2 from the germline V gene are DFQATT and SNEGSKA (reference sequence). The CDR3 runs 16 residues. V lost 6 bases and J 5 bases, leaving 25 bases between the germline ends. In DNA, the CDR3 is TGCAGTGCCACAGGAGAGTCAGGGGGAGGCTGGGAGACCCAGTACTTC. Residues: CSATGESGGGWETQYF.

A word on this clonotype: One end of the junction does not line up with germline, which may come from a read error. The V gene is TRBV2, the J gene TRBJ2-2; D gene unclear. This CDR3 has 14 amino acids. The germline gives CDR1 SNHLY, CDR2 FYNNEI. The CDR3 DNA reads as TGTGCCAGCCGTGAAGTAGGCAACACCGGGGAGCTGTTTTTT. Translating it yields CASREVGNTGELFF.

This clonotype was counted between two and nine times. J is TRBJ1-1 and V is TRBV12-3 or TRBV12-4, with D perhaps TRBD1 (6 bases). This CDR3 has 12 amino acids. V lost 6 bases to trimming and J lost 1 base, with 6 bases between them. The CDR3, as DNA: TGTGCCAGCAGGACAGGGAACACTGAAGCTTTCTTT. Translation gives CASRTGNTEAFF.

This clonotype showed up many times. The chain is built from TRBV6-2 or TRBV6-3 and TRBJ2-5, with TRBD2 identical over 8 bases. CDR1 MNHEY and CDR2 SVGEGT come from the germline V gene. The V gene end was trimmed by 4 bases and the J gene end by 1 base; junction bases not matched to a gene: 2. This CDR3 is 14 amino acids long. For the CDR3, the DNA is TGTGCCAGCAGTTCCACTAGCGGCCAAGAGACCCAGTACTTC. It translates to CASSSTSGQETQYF.

This clonotype was observed a single time. The V call is TRBV5-1, the J call TRBJ1-1; D gene uncertain. CDR3 size: 15 residues. V gave up 2 bases and J gave up 0 bases, with 11 bases separating them. Looked up from germline, CDR1 is SGHRS and CDR2 is YFSETQ. The CDR3 loop is CASSFSYRVNTEAFF. The CDR3 nucleotides are TGCGCCAGCAGCTTTTCTTACCGGGTGAACACTGAAGCTTTCTTT. Full variable domain (rest looked up from reference TRBV5-1 and TRBJ1-1): KAGVTQTPRYLIKTRGQQVTLSCSPISGHRSVSWYQQTPGQGLQFLFEYFSETQRNKGNFPGRFSGRQFSNSRSEMNVSTLELGDSALYLCASSFSYRVNTEAFFGQGTRLTVV.

Ten or more counts support this clonotype. The genes are TRBV28 and TRBJ2-3, with TRBD1 as a possible D gene (6 bases). V was pared by 3 bases and J by 6 bases, with 13 bases between. The CDR3 contains 14 residues. Germline CDR1 and CDR2: MDHEN and SYDVKM. The CDR3 coding sequence is TGTGCCAGCAGTTTGGCAACAGGGACCGATACGCAGTATTTT. Translated, it gives CASSLATGTDTQYF.

The V gene is TRBV4-2, the J gene TRBJ2-7; TRBD2 matches 8 bases. J lost 6 bases, V lost 4 bases, and 5 bases had no gene match. Germline-derived CDR1 and CDR2 are LGHNA and YNFKEQ. The CDR3 contains 13 residues. CDR3 amino acids: CASSRERETEQYF. For the CDR3, the DNA is TGTGCCAGCAGCCGCGAGCGGGAGACCGAGCAGTACTTC.

This clonotype has only a few counts. The chain employs TRBV7-9 and TRBJ2-1; either TRBD1 or TRBD2 may fit D (7 bases each). Between the trimmed V and J ends, which lost 5 bases and 0 bases, there was a span of 23 bases. CDR1 is SEHNR and CDR2 is FQNEAQ in the germline V gene (reference sequence). CDR3 length: 19 residues. CDR3 amino acids: CASSLQGGLHLGSYNEQFF. The CDR3 DNA reads TGTGCCAGCAGCCTTCAGGGGGGGCTACACCTCGGCTCCTACAATGAGCAGTTCTTC. The full variable domain, with the rest looked up from reference TRBV7-9 and TRBJ2-1, is DTGVSQNPRHKITKRGQNVTFRCDPISEHNRLYWYRQTLGQGPEFLTYFQNEAQLEKSRLLSDRFSAERPKGSFSTLEIQRTEQGDSAMYLCASSLQGGLHLGSYNEQFFGPGTRLTVL.

The J gene is TRBJ1-2, the V gene TRBV10-3; 8 positions match TRBD1. The J segment lost 6 bases and the V segment lost 6 bases, leaving 3 bases of the junction unmatched. Germline CDR1 ENHRY, CDR2 SYGVKD. The CDR3 contains 12 residues. The CDR3 coding sequence is TGTGCCATCAGCGGGACAGGCGATGGCTACACCTTC. Translating gives CAISGTGDGYTF.

The rearrangement joins TRBV7-2 to TRBJ1-5, with a tentative D call TRBD1 (6 bases). Germline V gene sequence: CDR1 SGHTA, CDR2 FQGNSA. The CDR3 is made up of 14 amino acids. With 1 base removed from V and 7 bases from J, the gap between germline ends came to 11 bases. The CDR3 sequence is CASSLDRVGQPQHF. DNA of the CDR3: TGTGCCAGCAGCTTAGACAGGGTGGGGCAGCCCCAGCATTTT.

This clonotype has more than one count but fewer than ten. V is TRBV7-2 and J is TRBJ2-7; D may be TRBD1 (6 bases). Per the germline V gene, CDR1 is SGHTA and CDR2 is FQGNSA. This CDR3 is 13 amino acids long. The V end lost 1 base, the J end lost 7 bases, and 11 bases lay between the germline ends. In DNA, the CDR3 is TGTGCCAGCAGCTTAGGAAGGACAGTTGAGCAGTACTTC. Protein product: CASSLGRTVEQYF. Based on the CDR3 plus reference TRBV7-2 and TRBJ2-7, the full variable domain is GAGVSQSPSNKVTEKGKDVELRCDPISGHTALYWYRQSLGQGLEFLIYFQGNSAPDKSGLPSDRFSAERTGGSVSTLTIQRTQQEDSAVYLCASSLGRTVEQYFGPGTRLTVT.

This clonotype turned up a few times. The rearrangement links TRBV7-3 to TRBJ1-2; no clear D gene. The CDR3 length is 13 residues. The V end was cut by 2 bases, the J end by 7 bases, with 11 bases between. Germline CDR1 and CDR2: SGHTA and FQGTGA. Here the CDR3 DNA reads TGTGCCAGCAGCTTATCAGGTGAAACTGGCTACACCTTC. Translating gives CASSLSGETGYTF.

In this sample, this clonotype turned up a few times. The V and J genes are TRBV11-3 and TRBJ1-2, with 8 bases identical to TRBD1. This CDR3 contains 14 residues. The trim removed 0 bases at V and 3 bases at J, leaving 0 bases unmatched. CDR1 and CDR2 (germline): SGHNT, YENEEA. CDR3 DNA: TGTGCCAGCAGCTTAGAGGGACAGGACTATGGCTACACCTTC. It is translated as CASSLEGQDYGYTF.

Ten or more counts support this clonotype. This chain links TRBV11-2 with TRBJ2-1; 12 nucleotides align to TRBD2. The CDR3 covers 15 residues. The germline CDR1 and CDR2 sequences are SGHAT and FQNNGV. With 0 bases clipped from V and 7 bases from J, the junction kept 1 base outside the gene matches. Written as DNA, the CDR3 is TGTGCCAGCAGCTTAGACCTAGCGGGAGGGAATGAGCAGTTCTTC. It codes for CASSLDLAGGNEQFF.

In this sample, this clonotype turned up many times. The chain is built from TRBV2 and TRBJ1-2; perhaps TRBD1 as D (6 bases). This CDR3 is built from 16 residues. Between the trimmed V and J ends, which lost 4 bases and 2 bases, there was a span of 17 bases. Germline V gene lookup returns CDR1 SNHLY and CDR2 FYNNEI. The DNA of the CDR3 is TGTGCCAGCAGTGTGGCGGGGGCGGAAATAAACTATGGCTACACCTTC. Protein: CASSVAGAEINYGYTF.

This clonotype was counted ten times or more. The chain employs TRBV3-1 and TRBJ2-2; D unresolved. The CDR3 is made up of 12 amino acids. Germline V gives CDR1 LGHDT, CDR2 YNNKEL (reference sequence). Trimming shortened V by 8 bases and J by 6 bases, and 10 bases separated the two germline ends. The CDR3 bases are TGTGCCAGCGGACCGGTGGCCGGGGAGCTGTTTTTT. Protein sequence: CASGPVAGELFF.

This clonotype was seen at least ten times. The chain joins TRBV7-9 to TRBJ2-7; D may correspond to TRBD1 or TRBD2 (5 bases each). This CDR3 has 12 residues. CDR1 and CDR2 (germline): SEHNR, FQNEAQ (reference sequence). The germline V and J ends were trimmed by 5 bases and 5 bases, with 10 bases remaining between them. CDR3 nucleotides: TGTGCCAGCAGCCGAGTGGGGGACGAGCAGTACTTC. Its protein product is CASSRVGDEQYF.

This clonotype was seen a few times. The J gene is TRBJ1-2, the V gene TRBV2; 7 nucleotides line up with TRBD1. The germline gives CDR1 SNHLY, CDR2 FYNNEI. The length of the CDR3 is 15 residues. The trim removed 7 bases at V and 3 bases at J, leaving 11 bases unmatched. The CDR3 is CASTNGQDFHYGYTF. CDR3 bases: TGTGCCAGCACCAACGGACAGGATTTTCACTATGGCTACACCTTC.

In this sample, this clonotype turned up many times. The V and J genes are TRBV13 and TRBJ2-7; a weak D match, TRBD1 (5 bases). V lost 3 bases to trimming and J lost 6 bases, with 15 bases between them. The germline V gene encodes CDR1 PRHDT and CDR2 FYEKMQ (reference sequence). The CDR3 has 14 residues. CDR3 region: CASSLAEGRGEQYF. The CDR3 DNA follows: TGTGCCAGCAGCTTGGCCGAAGGTAGGGGCGAGCAGTACTTC. The entire variable domain, with the rest obtained from reference TRBV13 and TRBJ2-7, is as follows: AAGVIQSPRHLIKEKRETATLKCYPIPRHDTVYWYQQGPGQDPQFLISFYEKMQSDKGSIPDRFSAQQFSDYHSELNMSSLELGDSALYFCASSLAEGRGEQYFGPGTRLTVT.